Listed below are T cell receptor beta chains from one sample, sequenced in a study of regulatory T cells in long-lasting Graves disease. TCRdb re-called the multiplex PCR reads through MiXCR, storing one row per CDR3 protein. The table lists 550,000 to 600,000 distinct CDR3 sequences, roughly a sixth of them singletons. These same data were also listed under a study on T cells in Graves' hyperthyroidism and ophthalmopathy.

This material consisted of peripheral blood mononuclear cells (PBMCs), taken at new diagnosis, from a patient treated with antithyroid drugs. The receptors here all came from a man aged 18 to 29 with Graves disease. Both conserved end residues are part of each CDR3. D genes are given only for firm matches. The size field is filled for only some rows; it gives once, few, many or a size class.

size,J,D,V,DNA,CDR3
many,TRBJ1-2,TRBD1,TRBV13,TGTGCCAGCAGCTTACAGGGGGAGAACTATGGCTACACCTTC,CASSLQGENYGYTF
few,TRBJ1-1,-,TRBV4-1,TGCGCCAGCAGCACACCCACAGGGATGGGGATTTCGTTCGCTGAAGCTTTCTTT,CASSTPTGMGISFAEAFF
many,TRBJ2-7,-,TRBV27,TGTGCCAGCAGTTCCCCTGGTAGCAGCGCCGACCACGAGCAGTACTTC,CASSSPGSSADHEQYF
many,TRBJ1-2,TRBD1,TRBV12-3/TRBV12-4,TGTGCCAGCAGCCCCACAGGGGTTTATGGGGGCTACACCTTC,CASSPTGVYGGYTF
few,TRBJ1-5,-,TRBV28,TGTGCCAGCAGTTTAACAGGGCTCAATCAGCCCCAGCATTTT,CASSLTGLNQPQHF
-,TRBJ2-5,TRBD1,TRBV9,TGTGCCAGCAGCGGCGGGACAGGGGGAGAGACCCAGTACTTC,CASSGGTGGETQYF
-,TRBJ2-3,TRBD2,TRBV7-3,TGTGCCAGCAGCTCGCTAGCGGGGGGGGGCCCAGATACGCAGTATTTT,CASSSLAGGGPDTQYF
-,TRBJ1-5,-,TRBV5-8,TGTGCCAGCAGCCGATCAGACGACCGAGTAGGTCAGCCCCAGCATTTT,CASSRSDDRVGQPQHF
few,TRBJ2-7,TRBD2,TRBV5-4,TGTGCCAGGGTCGGTGGTCTAGCGGGAGGGCCGTTTGAGCAGTACTTC,CARVGGLAGGPFEQYF
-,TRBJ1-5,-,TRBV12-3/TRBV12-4,TGTGCCAGCAGTACCTACGGTGACCAGCCCCAGCATTTT,CASSTYGDQPQHF
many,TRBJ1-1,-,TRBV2,TGTGCCAGCAGTGAAGAAAAGCGGAACGCTGAAGCTTTCTTT,CASSEEKRNAEAFF
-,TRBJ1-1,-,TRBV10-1,TGTGCCATCAGTGGCCGGGCCGCGGGAGGGACTGAAGCTTTCTTT,CAISGRAAGGTEAFF
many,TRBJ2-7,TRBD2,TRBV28,TGTGCCAGCACAAGCGGGGGAACCTACGAGCAGTACTTC,CASTSGGTYEQYF
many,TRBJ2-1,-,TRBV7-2,TGTGCCAGCAGCCCTGTCAGGTTGGGTGAGCAGTTCTTC,CASSPVRLGEQFF